This T cell receptor (beta chain) was found in a study of T cell repertoires in cytomegalovirus infection. Study context: Matching HLA type, along with CMV infection, was indicated by public TCR beta signatures.

The sample holds a few counts of this clonotype. TCRdb redid the calling of the reads with MiXCR, one entry per CDR3 protein. The data show 200,000 to 250,000 distinct CDR3 sequences, over 9% seen once. The V and J ends lost 6 bases and 6 bases respectively, with 19 bases between them. Germline CDR1 reads SNHLY; CDR2 reads FYNNEI. The CDR3 length is 15 residues. The sample consisted of PBMCs. The V call is TRBV2, the J call TRBJ2-3; a weak D match, TRBD2 (6 bases). The receptor's source is a human donor in good health (CMV status not recorded). Some clones in this sample may be carry-over from other donors' samples. CDR3 nucleotides: TGTGCCAGCAGAAGACTAGATGCGTCTGAGGATACGCAGTATTTT. It translates to CASRRLDASEDTQYF.